One and the same sample provided the 15 T cell receptor beta chains below, sequenced in a study of cytomegalovirus exposure and HLA in healthy donors. A multiplex PCR was run with 60 Vbeta primers and 13 Jbeta primers. Here immunoSEQ multiplex PCR was the method, and the copy in TCRdb shows in-frame clones only, minus some. The data contain roughly 180,000 clones, 65% to 85% of them seen just once; the ten biggest clones take up 2.9%. The source material was PBMCs. Every receptor here comes from a female donor in good health and CMV-seronegative.

The chain employs TRBV13 and TRBJ2-7; possible D gene TRBD2, 6 bases. V gave up 0 bases and J gave up 0 bases, with 9 bases separating them. This CDR3 is 15 amino acids long. CDR1 is PRHDT and CDR2 is FYEKMQ in the germline V gene (reference sequence). CDR3: CASSLGREVSYEQYF. For the CDR3, the DNA is TGTGCCAGCAGCTTAGGGCGGGAAGTCTCCTACGAGCAGTACTTC.

The chain has TRBV2 and TRBJ1-1; tentative D call: TRBD1 (6 bases). The CDR3 runs to 13 residues. The germline V and J ends were trimmed by 5 bases and 1 base, with 8 bases remaining between them. Germline loops: CDR1 SNHLY, CDR2 FYNNEI. The CDR3 bases are TGTGCCAGCAGTCGGGACACGAACACTGAAGCTTTCTTT. It codes for CASSRDTNTEAFF. The variable domain in full, completed from reference TRBV2 and TRBJ1-1, reads EPEVTQTPSHQVTQMGQEVILRCVPISNHLYFYWYRQILGQKVEFLVSFYNNEISEKSEIFDDQFSVERPDGSNFTLKIRSTKLEDSAMYFCASSRDTNTEAFFGQGTRLTVV.

This rearrangement joins TRBV10-3 to TRBJ2-2; 9 nucleotides match TRBD2. CDR3 length equals 15 residues. With 6 bases clipped from V and 2 bases from J, the junction kept 4 bases outside the gene matches. Germline-derived CDR1 and CDR2 are ENHRY and SYGVKD. The CDR3 sequence is CAIRDSGSNTGELFF. The CDR3 bases are TGTGCCATCAGGGATAGCGGGAGCAACACCGGGGAGCTGTTTTTT.

This clone was found a few times. This chain's CDR3 is CASILTGGWTEAFF. CDR3 nucleotide sequence: TGTGCCAGCATCTTGACAGGGGGCTGGACTGAAGCTTTCTTT. The gene calls are TRBV6-1 and TRBJ1-1, with 10 bases lining up with TRBD1. This CDR3 is built from 14 residues. CDR1 is MNHNS, CDR2 SASEGT, per germline. With 7 bases clipped from V and 5 bases from J, the junction kept 7 bases outside the gene matches.

This chain joins TRBV27 and TRBJ2-5; D possibly corresponds to TRBD1 (6 bases). This CDR3 has 15 residues. The V gene's germline CDR1 is MNHEY and CDR2 SMNVEV (reference sequence). V was clipped by 2 bases and J by 3 bases, with 13 bases between them. This CDR3 is CASSLVGQYKETQYF. The DNA for the CDR3 is TGTGCCAGCAGTTTAGTCGGACAGTATAAAGAGACCCAGTACTTC.

The chain recombines TRBV19 with TRBJ1-1; D is unclear. This CDR3 comprises 12 residues. In germline, CDR1 is LNHDA, CDR2 SQIVND (reference sequence). V was cut by 9 bases and J by 7 bases, with 15 bases left in between. The CDR3 protein is CASRGGLSEAFF. CDR3 DNA: TGTGCCAGCCGAGGAGGGTTGAGTGAAGCTTTCTTT.

This clone has just a few counts. V and J are TRBV19 and TRBJ2-7; 9 bases line up with TRBD1. The CDR3 covers 16 residues. Germline lookup yields CDR1 LNHDA and CDR2 SQIVND (reference sequence). V shed 3 bases and J 9 bases; nucleotides not matched to a gene: 15. The CDR3 DNA reads as TGTGCCAGTAGTATTTCGGGGGGACAGGGAACAGTGGGGCAGTACTTC. It yields the protein CASSISGGQGTVGQYF.

The table lists this clone with a count of one. The genes are TRBV25-1 and TRBJ2-3; 7 nucleotides line up with TRBD2. After removal of 2 bases from V and 5 bases from J, the junction contained 4 bases not matched to a gene. The CDR3 sequence is 14 residues long. Germline lookup yields CDR1 MGHDK and CDR2 SYGVNS. The CDR3: CASSERWEGDTQYF. The CDR3 DNA follows: TGTGCCAGCAGTGAAAGGTGGGAGGGAGATACGCAGTATTTT.

A single count supports this clone. The gene calls are TRBV12-5 and TRBJ1-1; D is undetermined. Trimming removed 8 bases from V and 5 bases from J, with 18 bases in between. The CDR3 totals 14 residues. From germline, CDR1 is LGHNT and CDR2 FRNRAP. For the CDR3, the DNA is TGTGCTAGTACACGCGAGGGCCCCATAACTGAAGCTTTCTTT. It codes for CASTREGPITEAFF.

The V gene is TRBV21-1, the J gene TRBJ2-5; TRBD1, as called in the table, went unchecked against the DNA. TRBV21-1 is recorded as a pseudogene. The CDR3 totals 12 residues. CDR3 in DNA: TGTGCCAGCAGCAAGGCCAGGGAGACCCAGTACTTC. As protein: CASSKARETQYF.

The CDR3 reads CASSAYRGRWNEQFF. In nucleotides, the CDR3 is TGTGCCAGCAGCGCCTACAGGGGGCGCTGGAATGAGCAGTTCTTC. The genes are TRBV9 and TRBJ2-1; 9 bases match TRBD1. There are 15 residues in the CDR3. V dropped 3 bases and J dropped 7; count of bases not matched to a gene: 8. From germline, CDR1 is SGDLS and CDR2 YYNGEE. The variable domain in full, completed from reference TRBV9 and TRBJ2-1, reads DSGVTQTPKHLITATGQRVTLRCSPRSGDLSVYWYQQSLDQGLQFLIQYYNGEERAKGNILERFSAQQFPDLHSELNLSSLELGDSALYFCASSAYRGRWNEQFFGPGTRLTVL.

The V and J genes are TRBV30 and TRBJ1-1; D gene unclear. V shed 4 bases and J shed 1 base, with 16 bases lying between them. Germline V gene lookup returns CDR1 GTSNPN and CDR2 SVGIG (reference sequence). This CDR3 comprises 15 residues. CDR3 bases: TGTGCCTGGAACCGGACTCCCCTGTCGAACACTGAAGCTTTCTTT. Amino acids: CAWNRTPLSNTEAFF.

The chain uses TRBV27 and TRBJ2-7; 8 bases are shared with TRBD2. The V segment lost 5 bases and the J segment 2 bases; nucleotides outside the gene matches: 8. Per the germline V gene, CDR1 is MNHEY and CDR2 is SMNVEV (reference sequence). The length of the CDR3 is 15 residues. The CDR3 region is CASSTGTSLTYEQYF. DNA for the CDR3: TGTGCCAGCAGTACCGGGACTAGTCTTACCTACGAGCAGTACTTC.

The chain uses TRBV5-1 and TRBJ2-1, with D perhaps matching TRBD2 (5 bases). This CDR3 is built from 13 residues. Germline V gene sequence: CDR1 SGHRS, CDR2 YFSETQ. Trimming removed 5 bases from V and 9 bases from J, with 15 bases in between. The CDR3 loop reads CASRGEGYGEQFF. The DNA for the CDR3 is TGCGCCAGCAGGGGTGAGGGTTACGGTGAGCAGTTCTTC.

CDR3 DNA sequence: TGTGCCAGCAGCGATGTGGCTAGCGGGTTTTCCTACAATGAGCAGTTCTTC. Its protein is CASSDVASGFSYNEQFF. The chain is built from TRBV9 and TRBJ2-1; TRBD2 agrees at 8 bases. V shed 3 bases, J shed 1 base, and the junction held 9 bases outside the gene matches. Germline V gives CDR1 SGDLS, CDR2 YYNGEE. The CDR3 length is 17 residues.